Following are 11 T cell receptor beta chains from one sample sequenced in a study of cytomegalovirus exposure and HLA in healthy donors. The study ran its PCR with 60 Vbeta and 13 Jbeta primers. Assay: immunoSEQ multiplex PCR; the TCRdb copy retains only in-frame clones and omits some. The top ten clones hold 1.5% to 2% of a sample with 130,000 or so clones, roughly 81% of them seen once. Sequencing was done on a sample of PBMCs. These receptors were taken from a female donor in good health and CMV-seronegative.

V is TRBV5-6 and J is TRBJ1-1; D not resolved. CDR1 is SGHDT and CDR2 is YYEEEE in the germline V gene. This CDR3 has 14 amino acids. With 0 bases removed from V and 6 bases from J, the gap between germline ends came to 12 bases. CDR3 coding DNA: TGTGCCAGCAGCTTGGGGGGAGGAGGCGCTGAAGCTTTCTTT. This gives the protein CASSLGGGGAEAFF.

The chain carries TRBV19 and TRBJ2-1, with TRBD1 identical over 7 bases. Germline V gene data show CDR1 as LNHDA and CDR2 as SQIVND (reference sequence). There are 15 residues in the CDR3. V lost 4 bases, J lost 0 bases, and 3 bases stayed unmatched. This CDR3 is CASSTGTDSYNEQFF. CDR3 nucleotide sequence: TGTGCCAGTAGTACCGGGACAGACTCCTACAATGAGCAGTTCTTC.

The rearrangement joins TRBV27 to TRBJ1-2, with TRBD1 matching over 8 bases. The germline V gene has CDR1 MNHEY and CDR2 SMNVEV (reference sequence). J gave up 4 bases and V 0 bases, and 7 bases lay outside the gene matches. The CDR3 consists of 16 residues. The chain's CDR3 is CASSLSPRQGIYGYTF. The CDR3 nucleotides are TGTGCCAGCAGTTTATCGCCCCGACAGGGGATCTATGGCTACACCTTC.

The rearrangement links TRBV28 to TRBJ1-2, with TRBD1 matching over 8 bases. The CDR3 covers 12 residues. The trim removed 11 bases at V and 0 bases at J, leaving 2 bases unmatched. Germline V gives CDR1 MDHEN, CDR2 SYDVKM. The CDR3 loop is CAVTGANYGYTF. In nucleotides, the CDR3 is TGTGCCGTGACAGGGGCTAACTATGGCTACACCTTC.

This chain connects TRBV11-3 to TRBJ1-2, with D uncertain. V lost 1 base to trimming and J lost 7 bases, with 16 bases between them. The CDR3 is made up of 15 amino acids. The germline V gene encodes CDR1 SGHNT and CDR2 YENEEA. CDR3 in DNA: TGTGCCAGCAGCTTAGGGTCCCCGGCCGAGGGTGGCTACACCTTC. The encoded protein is CASSLGSPAEGGYTF.

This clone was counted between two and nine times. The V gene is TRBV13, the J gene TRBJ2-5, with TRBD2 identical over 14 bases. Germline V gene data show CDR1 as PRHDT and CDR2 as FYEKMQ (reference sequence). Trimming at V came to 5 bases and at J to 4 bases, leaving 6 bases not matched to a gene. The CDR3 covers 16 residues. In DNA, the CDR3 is TGTGCCAGCAGCGAGACTAGCGGGAGGGAAGGAGAGACCCAGTACTTC. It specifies CASSETSGREGETQYF.

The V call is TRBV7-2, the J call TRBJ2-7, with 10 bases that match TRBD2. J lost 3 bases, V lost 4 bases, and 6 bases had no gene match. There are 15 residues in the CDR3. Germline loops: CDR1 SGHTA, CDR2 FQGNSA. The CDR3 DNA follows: TGTACCAGCAGCTACGGACTAGCGGTGAGCTACGAGCAGTACTTC. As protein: CTSSYGLAVSYEQYF.

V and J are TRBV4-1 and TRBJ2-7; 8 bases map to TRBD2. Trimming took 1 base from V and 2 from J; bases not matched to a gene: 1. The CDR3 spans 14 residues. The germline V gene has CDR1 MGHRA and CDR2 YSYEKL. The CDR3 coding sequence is TGCGCCAGCAGCCAAGGCGGGAGGCCCTACGAGCAGTACTTC. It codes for CASSQGGRPYEQYF.

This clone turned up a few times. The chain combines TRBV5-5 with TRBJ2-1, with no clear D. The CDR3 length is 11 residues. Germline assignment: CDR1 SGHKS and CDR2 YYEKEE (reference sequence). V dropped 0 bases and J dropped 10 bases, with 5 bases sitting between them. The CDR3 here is CASSLGREQFF. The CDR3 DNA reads TGTGCCAGCAGCTTGGGCCGGGAGCAGTTCTTC.

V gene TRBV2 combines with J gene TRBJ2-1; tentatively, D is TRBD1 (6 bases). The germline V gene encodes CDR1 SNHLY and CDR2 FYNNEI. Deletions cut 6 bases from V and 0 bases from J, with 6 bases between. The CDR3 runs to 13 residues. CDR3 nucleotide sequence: TGTGCCAGCAGGGACAGCTCCTACAATGAGCAGTTCTTC. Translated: CASRDSSYNEQFF.

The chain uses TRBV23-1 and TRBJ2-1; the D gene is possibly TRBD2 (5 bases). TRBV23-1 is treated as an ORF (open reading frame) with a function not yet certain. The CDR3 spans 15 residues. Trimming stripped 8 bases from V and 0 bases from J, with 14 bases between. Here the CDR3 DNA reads TGCGCCAGCGAGAGCGGCCCTCCCTCCTACAATGAGCAGTTCTTC. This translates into CASESGPPSYNEQFF.